The 19 T cell receptor beta chains below all came from one sample that was sequenced in a study of blood T cell repertoires in COVID-19. This table comes from immunoSEQ multiplex PCR, and its TCRdb copy is limited to in-frame clones, with some not included. The data hold around 200,000 clones, with around 79% observed a single time. Sequenced material: peripheral blood. The receptors come from a woman in her fifties or sixties with acute or convalescent COVID-19.

This clone was counted between two and nine times. Other DNA sequences in the same sample also yield this CDR3. The chain recombines TRBV7-2 with TRBJ1-3; D ambiguous. CDR1 SGHTA and CDR2 FQGNSA come from the germline V gene. This CDR3 spans 12 amino acids. V was cut by 5 bases and J by 4 bases, with 6 bases left in between. The CDR3 reads CASSLQGNTIYF. CDR3 coding DNA: TGTGCCAGCAGCCTCCAGGGAAACACCATATATTTT.

DNA of the CDR3: TGTGCCAGCAGCTCTTCACAGGGGGGAGGGCCCCAGCATTTT. Translation gives CASSSSQGGGPQHF. The J gene is TRBJ1-5, the V gene TRBV11-2; 8 bases line up with TRBD1. V lost 4 bases, J lost 9 bases, and 8 bases stayed unmatched. Germline loops: CDR1 SGHAT, CDR2 FQNNGV. The CDR3 extends over 14 amino acids. Using reference TRBV11-2 and TRBJ1-5 for the parts outside the CDR3, the full variable domain is EAGVAQSPRYKIIEKRQSVAFWCNPISGHATLYWYQQILGQGPKLLIQFQNNGVVDDSQLPKDRFSAERLKGVDSTLKIQPAKLEDSAVYLCASSSSQGGGPQHFGDGTRLSIL.

Only a few counts were recorded for this clone. The V gene is TRBV5-4, the J gene TRBJ1-1, with TRBD1 as a possible D gene (5 bases). Trimming took 5 bases from V and 3 from J, leaving 8 bases between them. Germline V CDR1 and CDR2: SGHNT, YYREEE (reference sequence). This CDR3 contains 12 residues. The CDR3 is CASRSGDTEAFF. The CDR3 region has the DNA TGTGCCAGCAGGTCGGGGGACACTGAAGCTTTCTTT.

The V call is TRBV18, the J call TRBJ1-1, with 12 nucleotides matching TRBD1. The CDR3 extends over 15 amino acids. The germline gives CDR1 KGHSH, CDR2 LQKENI. With 6 bases clipped from V and 0 bases from J, the junction kept 2 bases outside the gene matches. CDR3 sequence reads: CASSRDRGLNTEAFF. The CDR3 bases are TGTGCCAGCTCCCGGGACAGGGGGCTGAACACTGAAGCTTTCTTT.

The V call is TRBV29-1, the J call TRBJ2-2; maybe TRBD1 (6 bases). This CDR3 is built from 13 residues. V lost 7 bases to trimming and J lost 0 bases, with 9 bases between them. The germline V gene has CDR1 SQVTM and CDR2 ANQGSEA. CDR3 loop: CSAGQTNTGELFF. CDR3 nucleotides: TGCAGCGCCGGACAGACGAACACCGGGGAGCTGTTTTTT.

The chain combines TRBV6-1 with TRBJ2-2; D is ambiguous. Trimming removed 3 bases from V and 1 base from J, with 6 bases in between. This CDR3 is 14 amino acids long. Germline V gene sequence: CDR1 MNHNS, CDR2 SASEGT. The CDR3 here is CASSDIWNTGELFF. In nucleotides, the CDR3 is TGTGCCAGCAGTGATATATGGAACACCGGGGAGCTGTTTTTT.

This chain links TRBV27 with TRBJ2-2; D possibly corresponds to TRBD1 (6 bases). The V end lost 5 bases, the J end lost 5 bases, and 18 bases lay between the germline ends. CDR3 length: 16 amino acids. Germline loops: CDR1 MNHEY, CDR2 SMNVEV (reference sequence). The chain's CDR3 is CASSNRDISVTGELFF. The CDR3 DNA follows: TGTGCCAGCAGTAACCGGGACATCTCTGTGACCGGGGAGCTGTTTTTT.

Here the CDR3 DNA reads TGTGCCAGCAGTTCCTCGGGGGGGCTAAGAGTTGGCTACACCTTC. It specifies CASSSSGGLRVGYTF. V gene TRBV28 combines with J gene TRBJ1-2; perhaps TRBD1 as D (6 bases). V lost 4 bases and J lost 7, with 19 bases in between. The CDR3 has 15 residues. Germline V gene lookup returns CDR1 MDHEN and CDR2 SYDVKM.

The sample holds a few counts of this clone. CDR3 nucleotides: TGCAGCGTTAACCAGGGGGCGAGGAATGAGCAGTTCTTC. Translation: CSVNQGARNEQFF. The genes are TRBV29-1 and TRBJ2-1, with TRBD1 matching 8 bases. Germline V gives CDR1 SQVTM, CDR2 ANQGSEA. This CDR3 is 13 amino acids long. V lost 5 bases and J lost 7; bases outside the gene matches: 7.

This chain links TRBV6-2 or TRBV6-3 with TRBJ1-1; 7 bases fit TRBD1. V gave up 6 bases and J gave up 11 bases; unmatched junction bases: 6. There are 11 residues in the CDR3. The germline V gene encodes CDR1 MNHEY and CDR2 SVGEGT. In DNA form, the CDR3 reads TGTGCCAGCAGCTCCAGGGGGATGGCTTTCTTT. Translated, it gives CASSSRGMAFF.

This rearrangement joins TRBV4-3 to TRBJ2-1; the match to TRBD2 covers 8 bases. The CDR3 has 15 residues. CDR1 is LGHNA, CDR2 YSLEER, per germline. Trimming cost V 1 base and J 4 bases; bases outside gene matches: 3. The chain's CDR3 is CASSQVLADYNEQFF. The DNA of the CDR3 is TGCGCCAGCAGCCAAGTACTAGCGGATTACAATGAGCAGTTCTTC.

V is TRBV6-1 and J is TRBJ2-3, with 7 bases fitting TRBD1. V trimming: 2 bases; J trimming: 1 base; junction bases outside the gene matches: 6. The CDR3 length is 16 residues. Looked up from germline, CDR1 is MNHNS and CDR2 is SASEGT. CDR3 amino acids: CASSESLTGGTDTQYF. CDR3 DNA: TGTGCCAGCAGTGAATCACTCACAGGGGGCACAGATACGCAGTATTTT.

This chain joins TRBV6-5 and TRBJ1-4, with D possibly being TRBD1 (5 bases). The CDR3 consists of 16 residues. Trimming took 2 bases from V and 1 from J, leaving 11 bases between them. Germline-derived CDR1 and CDR2 are MNHEY and SVGAGI. This CDR3 is CASSYRGQGTNEKLFF. The CDR3 DNA follows: TGTGCCAGCAGTTACAGGGGTCAGGGAACTAATGAAAAACTGTTTTTT.

There are a few counts of this clone. The J gene is TRBJ1-1, the V gene TRBV9; TRBD1 matches 10 bases. The CDR3 extends over 19 amino acids. The germline CDR1 and CDR2 sequences are SGDLS and YYNGEE. The ends lost 0 bases at V and 0 bases at J; junction bases unmatched: 11. The DNA for the CDR3 is TGTGCCAGCAGCGTAGGTATGGGGGACAGGGGTCGGATGAACACTGAAGCTTTCTTT. This translates into CASSVGMGDRGRMNTEAFF. The full variable domain, completed using reference TRBV9 and TRBJ1-1, is DSGVTQTPKHLITATGQRVTLRCSPRSGDLSVYWYQQSLDQGLQFLIQYYNGEERAKGNILERFSAQQFPDLHSELNLSSLELGDSALYFCASSVGMGDRGRMNTEAFFGQGTRLTVV.

This chain joins TRBV18 and TRBJ2-3, with 9 bases aligning to TRBD1. V shed 3 bases and J 4 bases; nucleotides not matched to a gene: 5. The CDR3 has 15 residues. Germline V lookup: CDR1 KGHSH, CDR2 LQKENI. CDR3 region: CASSPQRQGADTQYF. As DNA, the CDR3 is TGTGCCAGCTCACCCCAACGACAGGGGGCAGATACGCAGTATTTT.

This chain uses TRBV14 with TRBJ2-5; unclear D gene. Germline V CDR1 and CDR2: SGHDN, FVKESK. Trimming left V 0 bases short and J 3 bases short, with 11 bases between. The CDR3 has 15 residues. As DNA, the CDR3 is TGTGCCAGCAGCCAAGATTTGTCCAGAAAAGAGACCCAGTACTTC. Its translation: CASSQDLSRKETQYF.

The J gene is TRBJ1-5, the V gene TRBV30; a weak D match, TRBD1 (5 bases). This CDR3 is built from 14 residues. The V gene's germline CDR1 is GTSNPN and CDR2 SVGIG (reference sequence). Trimming removed 2 bases at V and 7 bases at J, with 15 bases between. CDR3 loop: CAWSLQQAIQPQHF. DNA for the CDR3: TGTGCCTGGAGTCTTCAACAGGCGATCCAGCCCCAGCATTTT.

The genes are TRBV5-1 and TRBJ2-2; D uncertain. CDR1 SGHRS and CDR2 YFSETQ come from the germline V gene. CDR3 length equals 16 residues. The V end lost 0 bases, the J end lost 3 bases, and 12 bases lay between the germline ends. CDR3 coding DNA: TGCGCCAGCAGCTTGGTCCCCGCCGCGGACACCGGGGAGCTGTTTTTT. It specifies CASSLVPAADTGELFF.

The chain combines TRBV28 with TRBJ1-6; maybe TRBD1 (6 bases). Germline CDR1 MDHEN, CDR2 SYDVKM. The CDR3 contains 15 residues. Trimming pared 6 bases from V and 7 bases from J, leaving 16 bases between. The CDR3 nucleotides are TGTGCCAGCAGACTAGGGGGGGGCGAGAATTCACCCCTCCACTTT. It specifies CASRLGGGENSPLHF.